Shown below are 20 T cell receptor beta chains from a single sample sequenced in a study of blood T cells in healthy people across ages. Through a sample-barcoded 5' primer and a J-beta primer mix, a second PCR was run for roughly 7 to 12 cycles. TCRdb re-derived calls from the 5' RACE reads in MiXCR, one entry per CDR3 protein. The sample yields some 1.8 million distinct CDR3 sequences, about 39% seen once. The specimen was blood. The receptor source for this set is a human donor in good health.

This clonotype came up a few times. CDR3 coding DNA: TGCAGCGTTGTGGTGACTGGGGGGATTGGAGGTACGCAGTATTTT. This gives the protein CSVVVTGGIGGTQYF. J is TRBJ2-3 and V is TRBV29-1; a possible D gene is TRBD2 (6 bases). Germline CDR1 and CDR2: SQVTM and ANQGSEA. V was cut by 4 bases and J by 8 bases, with 22 bases left in between. The CDR3 spans 15 residues.

The V call is TRBV12-3 or TRBV12-4, the J call TRBJ2-4; TRBD2 matches at 7 bases. V was clipped by 7 bases and J by 0 bases; unmatched bases: 6. The CDR3 runs 15 residues. The CDR3 DNA sequence: TGTGCCAGCACCACGGCGGGAGCAGCCAAAAACATTCAGTACTTC. It codes for CASTTAGAAKNIQYF.

This sequence joins TRBV29-1 and TRBJ2-7, with D possibly being TRBD1 (5 bases). Trimming stripped 3 bases from V and 2 bases from J, with 17 bases between. The CDR3 contains 15 residues. CDR1 is SQVTM, CDR2 ANQGSEA, per germline. The CDR3 sequence: CSVDTRAFGPYEQYF. CDR3 in DNA: TGCAGCGTTGACACCAGGGCTTTCGGGCCCTACGAGCAGTACTTC.

The rearrangement joins TRBV4-3 to TRBJ2-7; D gene ambiguous. Looked up from germline, CDR1 is LGHNA and CDR2 is YSLEER. The CDR3 is 14 residues long. The V end was cut by 0 bases, the J end by 3 bases, with 9 bases between. The CDR3 protein is CASSQEKANYEQYF. For the CDR3, the DNA is TGCGCCAGCAGCCAAGAAAAGGCCAACTACGAGCAGTACTTC.

CDR3 DNA: TGTGCCAGCGGTGAGGGGTCGGCCTATAATTCACCCCTCCACTTT. Amino acid sequence: CASGEGSAYNSPLHF. The chain couples TRBV9 to TRBJ1-6, with D possibly matching TRBD1 (5 bases). The CDR3 sequence is 15 residues long. Germline values: CDR1 SGDLS, CDR2 YYNGEE. V gave up 7 bases and J gave up 2 bases, with 13 bases separating them. Filled out from reference TRBV9 and TRBJ1-6, the complete variable domain reads DSGVTQTPKHLITATGQRVTLRCSPRSGDLSVYWYQQSLDQGLQFLIQYYNGEERAKGNILERFSAQQFPDLHSELNLSSLELGDSALYFCASGEGSAYNSPLHFGNGTRLTVT.

The chain has TRBV20-1 and TRBJ1-3; no clear D gene. The V gene's germline CDR1 is DFQATT and CDR2 SNEGSKA (reference sequence). This CDR3 spans 12 amino acids. The V end lost 3 bases, the J end lost 10 bases, and 13 bases lay between the germline ends. CDR3 loop: CSASETRATIYF. CDR3 nucleotides: TGCAGTGCTAGTGAGACCCGCGCGACCATATATTTT.

V is TRBV7-9 and J is TRBJ2-1, with D tentatively TRBD1 (7 bases). The CDR3 has 15 residues. Germline lookup yields CDR1 SEHNR and CDR2 FQNEAQ (reference sequence). Trimming took off 1 base at V and 8 bases at J, with 15 bases between the two ends. The CDR3 loop is CASSLDGGTADEQFF. The CDR3 DNA is TGTGCCAGCAGCTTAGACGGCGGGACAGCCGATGAGCAGTTCTTC. The whole variable domain, filled in from reference TRBV7-9 and TRBJ2-1, reads DTGVSQNPRHKITKRGQNVTFRCDPISEHNRLYWYRQTLGQGPEFLTYFQNEAQLEKSRLLSDRFSAERPKGSFSTLEIQRTEQGDSAMYLCASSLDGGTADEQFFGPGTRLTVL.

The chain carries TRBV28 and TRBJ2-5; no clear D. This CDR3 contains 14 residues. V was pared by 4 bases and J by 2 bases, with 11 bases between. Looked up from germline, CDR1 is MDHEN and CDR2 is SYDVKM. CDR3 amino acids: CASSSPWGQETQYF. For the CDR3, the DNA is TGTGCCAGCAGTTCACCGTGGGGACAAGAGACCCAGTACTTC.

V gene TRBV12-3 or TRBV12-4 combines with J gene TRBJ1-2; D might be TRBD1 (6 bases). Trimming left V 6 bases short and J 5 bases short, with 19 bases between. The CDR3 is 15 amino acids. The CDR3 sequence is CASSWGLTVGYGYTF. CDR3 DNA: TGTGCCAGCAGCTGGGGGCTAACGGTGGGGTATGGCTACACCTTC.

This sequence joins TRBV9 and TRBJ2-3, with 8 positions matching TRBD2. Looked up from germline, CDR1 is SGDLS and CDR2 is YYNGEE. With V trimmed by 3 bases and J by 2 bases, 5 bases remained unmatched. CDR3 length: 15 residues. The CDR3 bases are TGTGCCAGCAGCGCACGGGGGGGCCTCACAGATACGCAGTATTTT. Its protein is CASSARGGLTDTQYF.

The V call is TRBV4-3, the J call TRBJ2-1, with D possibly matching TRBD1 (6 bases). The CDR3 is 15 amino acids. Between the trimmed V and J ends, which lost 4 bases and 9 bases, there was a span of 19 bases. Germline-derived CDR1 and CDR2 are LGHNA and YSLEER. The CDR3: CASSRTTGRSSEQFF. The CDR3 region has the DNA TGCGCCAGCAGCCGGACGACAGGAAGATCGTCTGAGCAGTTCTTC.

This clonotype was detected ten times or more. The chain uses TRBV10-3 and TRBJ2-3, with 8 positions matching TRBD2. The CDR3 length is 12 residues. Germline V gene lookup returns CDR1 ENHRY and CDR2 SYGVKD. CDR3 amino acids: CAIGGGTDTQYF. The CDR3 DNA reads TGTGCAATCGGGGGGGGCACAGATACGCAGTATTTT.

V gene TRBV5-6 combines with J gene TRBJ1-2; TRBD1 is a possible D gene (5 bases). This CDR3 is built from 15 residues. Per the germline V gene, CDR1 is SGHDT and CDR2 is YYEEEE. V was clipped by 4 bases and J by 1 base, with 14 bases between them. CDR3 sequence reads: CASSLQVGGNYGYTF. Here the CDR3 DNA reads TGTGCCAGCAGCCTACAGGTCGGCGGTAACTATGGCTACACCTTC.

This clonotype was seen a few times. The chain combines TRBV28 with TRBJ2-1; 8 nucleotides align to TRBD2. The CDR3 covers 16 residues. Germline V CDR1 and CDR2: MDHEN, SYDVKM. V lost 4 bases, J lost 0 bases, and 5 bases stayed unmatched. The DNA for the CDR3 is TGTGCCAGCAGTTCATCGAGCGGGGGCTCCTACAATGAGCAGTTCTTC. Its protein is CASSSSSGGSYNEQFF.

This chain links TRBV6-6 with TRBJ1-5; possible D gene TRBD1, 6 bases. V was cut by 0 bases and J by 9 bases, with 18 bases left in between. This CDR3 has 16 residues. CDR1 is MNHNY and CDR2 is SVGAGI in the germline V gene (reference sequence). The CDR3 protein is CASSYSTGPRSGPQHF. The CDR3 DNA follows: TGTGCCAGCAGTTACTCGACAGGCCCAAGGAGTGGGCCCCAGCATTTT.

This clonotype was counted a few times. V is TRBV4-2 and J is TRBJ2-1; 10 bases are a match to TRBD2. The V gene's germline CDR1 is LGHNA and CDR2 YNFKEQ. The CDR3 is made up of 16 amino acids. The V segment lost 0 bases and the J segment 9 bases; nucleotides outside the gene matches: 8. CDR3 in DNA: TGTGCCAGCAGCCAAGATTGGAGCGGGGGGGCGGCTGAGCAGTTCTTC. Translated: CASSQDWSGGAAEQFF.

In its sample, this clonotype was seen a few times. The chain's CDR3 is CASNSGGPGVWTDTEAFF. In DNA form, the CDR3 reads TGTGCCAGCAATTCAGGGGGCCCGGGCGTCTGGACGGACACTGAAGCTTTCTTT. V gene TRBV12-3 or TRBV12-4 combines with J gene TRBJ1-1, with 8 bases matching TRBD1. After removal of 7 bases from V and 3 bases from J, the junction contained 19 bases not matched to a gene. The length of the CDR3 is 18 residues.

A few counts support this clonotype. The V call is TRBV5-1, the J call TRBJ2-1; TRBD2 aligns across 11 bases. Germline CDR1 is SGHRS and CDR2 is YFSETQ. This CDR3 region has 16 residues. With V trimmed by 3 bases and J by 4 bases, 6 bases remained unmatched. CDR3: CASSWGTSGRYNEQFF. CDR3 in DNA: TGCGCCAGCAGCTGGGGGACTAGCGGCCGGTACAATGAGCAGTTCTTC.

The V and J genes are TRBV4-1 and TRBJ2-7, with a weak D call TRBD2 (7 bases). From germline, CDR1 is MGHRA and CDR2 YSYEKL. V shed 4 bases and J shed 6 bases, with 19 bases lying between them. The CDR3 contains 15 residues. The DNA of the CDR3 is TGCGCCAGCAGCCCCCAAGGGGGGGCGACGACCGAGCAGTACTTC. Translating it yields CASSPQGGATTEQYF.

The genes are TRBV4-1 and TRBJ1-5; no clear D. The CDR3 consists of 15 residues. CDR1 and CDR2 (germline): MGHRA, YSYEKL. Trimming shortened V by 0 bases and J by 2 bases, and 8 bases separated the two germline ends. CDR3 in DNA: TGCGCCAGCAGCCAAGATGGGCAGCGCAATCAGCCCCAGCATTTT. This gives the protein CASSQDGQRNQPQHF.